This T cell receptor beta chain was documented in a study of OX40 agonist ivuxolimab in advanced cancers. Study-level information: Recorded diagnoses for dose-escalation patients were hepatocellular carcinoma, melanoma, renal cell or head and neck cancer. Study-wide findings and caveats: With doses of 0.1-3.0 mg/kg, partial responders showed among the lowest clonal expansion.

The germline V gene has CDR1 SGHTA and CDR2 FQGNSA. V gave up 2 bases and J gave up 2 bases; unmatched junction bases: 5. The CDR3 length is 15 residues. With respect to this clone: Its specificity is unknown.

The protocol was immunoSEQ multiplex PCR, while the TCRdb copy is restricted to in-frame clones and leaves out a portion. The profile covers tens of thousands of clones, with around 74% appearing a single time and roughly 2% taken by the ten largest. The J gene is TRBJ2-7, the V gene TRBV7-2; 8 bases are shared with TRBD2. The clonotype originates from an adult with an advanced solid tumor such as melanoma, head and neck, liver or kidney cancer. The specimen comprised CD4+ or CD8+ T cells sorted from blood, sampled in a trial of the OX40 agonist ivuxolimab. The CDR3 is CASSLQAGGTYEQYF. In DNA form, the CDR3 reads TGTGCCAGCAGCTTACAGGCGGGAGGAACCTACGAGCAGTACTTC.